A single sample is the source of the 16 T cell receptor beta chains below, sequenced in a study of shared clonotypes between healthy human individuals. Terminally differentiated effector memory CD45RA+ cells were excluded by CCR7 positive selection of CD45RO-negative cells. The method was immunoSEQ multiplex PCR; TCRdb's version includes in-frame clones alone and lacks a portion of them. Seen here are more than 2 million clones, 90% to 95% observed once, and the top ten hold around 1.7%. What was sequenced was naive CD8+ T cells from PBMCs. Receptors originate from a man between 18 and 35 years old in good health. Some clones in this sample may be carry-over from other donors' samples.

The rearrangement links TRBV7-9 to TRBJ2-5; D may be TRBD1 (7 bases). With 1 base removed from V and 4 bases from J, the gap between germline ends came to 10 bases. The CDR3 is made up of 14 amino acids. The germline CDR1 and CDR2 sequences are SEHNR and FQNEAQ (reference sequence). CDR3 sequence: CASSLGRGRETQYF. For the CDR3, the DNA is TGTGCCAGCAGCTTAGGGAGGGGGCGAGAGACCCAGTACTTC.

This clone was recorded only once. The J gene is TRBJ1-5, the V gene TRBV9; D is ambiguous. CDR3 size: 15 residues. The ends were cut back, 0 bases at V and 6 bases at J, with 13 bases in the middle. In germline, CDR1 is SGDLS, CDR2 YYNGEE. The CDR3 spells CASSVGGERRQPQHF. CDR3 sequence (DNA): TGTGCCAGCAGCGTAGGGGGTGAGAGGCGTCAGCCCCAGCATTTT.

The gene calls are TRBV5-1 and TRBJ1-5; possibly TRBD1 for D (5 bases). Per the germline V gene, CDR1 is SGHRS and CDR2 is YFSETQ. V was pared by 0 bases and J by 9 bases, with 10 bases between. The CDR3 runs to 13 residues. CDR3 sequence: CASSLGTGRPQHF. The DNA of the CDR3 is TGCGCCAGCAGCTTGGGAACAGGCAGGCCCCAGCATTTT.

The chain has TRBV5-4 and TRBJ2-7, with 10 bases aligning to TRBD1. Germline V gene sequence: CDR1 SGHNT, CDR2 YYREEE (reference sequence). This CDR3 comprises 14 residues. Trimming removed 4 bases from V and 3 bases from J; junction bases left unmatched: 4. CDR3 DNA: TGTGCCAGCAGCCACCGGGACAGGGGCTACGAGCAGTACTTC. It encodes CASSHRDRGYEQYF.

V usage is TRBV2 and J usage is TRBJ2-3; 12 nucleotides line up with TRBD2. Germline-derived CDR1 and CDR2 are SNHLY and FYNNEI. With 5 bases clipped from V and 6 bases from J, the junction kept 9 bases outside the gene matches. The CDR3 spans 16 residues. The CDR3 coding sequence is TGTGCCAGCAGTAGGGGGACTAGCGGGTACTCGGATACGCAGTATTTT. Its translation: CASSRGTSGYSDTQYF.

This clone occurred a few times. This chain connects TRBV7-9 to TRBJ2-1, with TRBD2 matching 8 bases. The germline gives CDR1 SEHNR, CDR2 FQNEAQ (reference sequence). The CDR3 extends over 15 amino acids. V lost 5 bases and J lost 8; bases outside the gene matches: 11. The CDR3: CASSLAVAGLDEQFF. The CDR3 DNA follows: TGTGCCAGCAGCCTGGCGGTAGCGGGACTGGATGAGCAGTTCTTC.

V is TRBV5-8 and J is TRBJ1-1; maybe TRBD1 (5 bases). This CDR3 region has 13 residues. Germline V CDR1 and CDR2: SGHTS, YDEGEE. V lost 4 bases to trimming and J lost 7 bases, with 14 bases between them. The CDR3 sequence: CASSPGPLLEAFF. The DNA of the CDR3 is TGTGCCAGCAGCCCGGGACCTCTACTTGAAGCTTTCTTT.

The rearrangement uses TRBV28 and TRBJ1-2; D uncertain. The CDR3 consists of 13 residues. Germline V CDR1 and CDR2: MDHEN, SYDVKM. V was shortened by 2 bases and J by 8 bases, with 12 bases between the two germline ends. Here the CDR3 reads CASSLLAAGGYTF. In DNA form, the CDR3 reads TGTGCCAGCAGTTTACTAGCGGCGGGGGGCTACACCTTC.

The rearrangement joins TRBV14 to TRBJ1-1; tentative D call: TRBD1 (6 bases). With 3 bases removed from V and 0 bases from J, the gap between germline ends came to 11 bases. The CDR3 spans 15 residues. The germline V gene has CDR1 SGHDN and CDR2 FVKESK. CDR3 loop: CASSQEGQLNTEAFF. The CDR3 coding sequence is TGTGCCAGCAGCCAGGAAGGACAGTTGAACACTGAAGCTTTCTTT.

The chain employs TRBV7-9 and TRBJ2-1; D is unresolved. Germline V CDR1 and CDR2: SEHNR, FQNEAQ (reference sequence). V dropped 1 base and J dropped 0 bases, with 10 bases sitting between them. The CDR3 sequence is 16 residues long. The CDR3 DNA is TGTGCCAGCAGCTTAGAGGCGGAAAGCTCCTACAATGAGCAGTTCTTC. This codes for CASSLEAESSYNEQFF.

The gene calls are TRBV27 and TRBJ2-3; D perhaps matches TRBD1 (5 bases). Trimming stripped 6 bases from V and 0 bases from J, with 13 bases between. Germline assignment: CDR1 MNHEY and CDR2 SMNVEV (reference sequence). CDR3 length: 15 amino acids. The CDR3 bases are TGTGCCAGCAGGGATGGGGCAGCGAGCACAGATACGCAGTATTTT. Amino acids: CASRDGAASTDTQYF.

The CDR3 bases are TGCAGCGTTGAGTTAATAAGTACAGTGGGTGGAAACACCATATATTTT. Translating it yields CSVELISTVGGNTIYF. The chain recombines TRBV29-1 with TRBJ1-3, with D hard to call. Trimming shortened V by 3 bases and J by 3 bases, and 18 bases separated the two germline ends. Germline V CDR1 and CDR2: SQVTM, ANQGSEA. The CDR3 is 16 residues long.

To note about this clone: Additional DNA sequences in this sample encode the identical CDR3. The V gene is TRBV5-6, the J gene TRBJ1-1, with D possibly TRBD1 on 5 matching bases. V was clipped by 2 bases and J by 1 base, with 6 bases between them. CDR1 is SGHDT, CDR2 YYEEEE, per germline. The CDR3 spans 13 residues. The CDR3 sequence: CASSFQGNTEAFF. The DNA of the CDR3 is TGTGCCAGCAGCTTTCAGGGGAACACTGAAGCTTTCTTT.

V gene TRBV18 combines with J gene TRBJ1-2; the match to TRBD1 covers 11 bases. Germline V lookup: CDR1 KGHSH, CDR2 LQKENI. The junction had 10 bases not matched to a gene; V was cut back by 3 bases and J by 7 bases. This CDR3 has 16 amino acids. The CDR3 protein is CASSPTRTGGASGYTF. CDR3 in DNA: TGTGCCAGCTCACCCACCCGGACAGGGGGCGCCTCTGGCTACACCTTC.

This chain uses TRBV9 with TRBJ2-1, with D perhaps TRBD2 (6 bases). Germline assignment: CDR1 SGDLS and CDR2 YYNGEE. The CDR3 runs to 15 residues. Trimming took 3 bases from V and 3 from J, leaving 13 bases between them. The CDR3 reads CASSAEGTFYNEQFF. The CDR3 DNA reads as TGTGCCAGCAGCGCCGAAGGGACTTTCTACAATGAGCAGTTCTTC.

The CDR3, as DNA: TGTGCCAGCAGTACCCGTTGGGACAGGGGGATAGAGGAGTACTTC. Amino acids: CASSTRWDRGIEEYF. The chain carries TRBV28 and TRBJ2-7, with 11 bases identical to TRBD1. CDR3 length equals 15 residues. J lost 11 bases, V lost 5 bases, and 14 bases had no gene match. Per germline, CDR1 MDHEN and CDR2 SYDVKM.